These 30 T cell receptor beta chains share one sample of origin, sequenced in a study of CD8 T cells in Susac syndrome. Random hexamers were used to reverse transcribe an amount of about 0.45 to 1 ug RNA. TCRdb analysed the immunoSEQ multiplex PCR reads with MiXCR anew, one entry per CDR3 protein. The table shows 180,000 or so distinct CDR3 sequences, with about 95% occurring only once. The source material was CD4+ T cells from PBMCs. The source of these receptors is a human donor with multiple sclerosis.

The chain combines TRBV2 with TRBJ1-2; 9 nucleotides align to TRBD1. V lost 8 bases and J lost 6; bases outside the gene matches: 7. The CDR3 contains 13 residues. The V gene's germline CDR1 is SNHLY and CDR2 FYNNEI. CDR3 region: CASHQTGGNGYTF. As DNA, the CDR3 is TGTGCCAGCCACCAGACAGGGGGAAATGGCTACACCTTC.

The chain combines TRBV20-1 with TRBJ1-5; D ambiguous. The V end was cut by 2 bases, the J end by 3 bases, with 8 bases between. Germline CDR1 and CDR2: DFQATT and SNEGSKA (reference sequence). CDR3 length equals 13 residues. CDR3 amino acids: CSARQLPNQPQHF. As DNA, the CDR3 is TGCAGTGCTAGACAGCTTCCCAATCAGCCCCAGCATTTT.

This chain uses TRBV7-8 with TRBJ2-5; 10 bases are a match to TRBD1. Germline V lookup: CDR1 SGHVS, CDR2 FQNEAQ. The CDR3 is 15 residues long. With 4 bases clipped from V and 5 bases from J, the junction kept 7 bases outside the gene matches. CDR3 nucleotide sequence: TGTGCCAGCAGCTACGACGGACAGGGGGGCGAGACCCAGTACTTC. The encoded protein is CASSYDGQGGETQYF.

This chain uses TRBV30 with TRBJ2-5, with TRBD1 matching 8 bases. Trimming cost V 2 bases and J 5 bases; bases outside gene matches: 7. The CDR3 spans 14 residues. Germline V gene sequence: CDR1 GTSNPN, CDR2 SVGIG (reference sequence). CDR3 sequence (DNA): TGTGCCTGGAGTTCGGGCAGGGGGCGGGAGACCCAGTACTTC. The encoded protein is CAWSSGRGRETQYF.

This clonotype was counted once. V usage is TRBV13 and J usage is TRBJ2-7; TRBD1 aligns across 7 bases. In germline, CDR1 is PRHDT, CDR2 FYEKMQ (reference sequence). CDR3 length: 13 amino acids. V trimming: 5 bases; J trimming: 8 bases; junction bases outside the gene matches: 9. The CDR3 sequence is CASSKGQSRKQYF. CDR3 DNA sequence: TGTGCCAGCAGCAAGGGACAGTCGAGGAAGCAGTACTTC.

The V call is TRBV5-1, the J call TRBJ2-1; perhaps TRBD2 as D (6 bases). The CDR3 sequence is 14 residues long. The germline gives CDR1 SGHRS, CDR2 YFSETQ. Trimming stripped 6 bases from V and 6 bases from J, with 16 bases between. CDR3 in DNA: TGCGCCAGCACGCGGGGCAGGGTCGCCAATGAGCAGTTCTTC. The encoded protein is CASTRGRVANEQFF.

The sample holds one count of this clonotype. In DNA form, the CDR3 reads TGTGCCAGCAGCACAGACTCGACCGGCGAGCAGTACTTC. Protein product: CASSTDSTGEQYF. This chain connects TRBV5-6 to TRBJ2-7; no firm D call. CDR1 is SGHDT and CDR2 is YYEEEE in the germline V gene. V lost 4 bases to trimming and J lost 6 bases, with 14 bases between them. The CDR3 totals 13 residues.

This chain uses TRBV7-9 with TRBJ2-2; TRBD1 aligns across 7 bases. The CDR3 sequence is 16 residues long. V was pared by 5 bases and J by 1 base, with 7 bases of the junction left unmatched. From germline, CDR1 is SEHNR and CDR2 FQNEAQ (reference sequence). The DNA of the CDR3 is TGTGCCAGCAGCCATGGCCGGACAGGGAACACCGGGGAGCTGTTTTTT. Translating gives CASSHGRTGNTGELFF.

The chain combines TRBV7-2 with TRBJ2-1; possibly TRBD1 or TRBD2 for D (6 bases each). The CDR3 sequence is 17 residues long. The germline CDR1 and CDR2 sequences are SGHTA and FQGNSA. The ends were cut back, 4 bases at V and 4 bases at J, with 20 bases in the middle. The CDR3 bases are TGTGCCAGCAGCTGGGGACTCGGGGGCGCCAGTTACAATGAGCAGTTCTTC. Translated: CASSWGLGGASYNEQFF.

The chain joins TRBV7-8 to TRBJ1-3; unclear D gene. The CDR3 is 14 amino acids. Germline V gene data show CDR1 as SGHVS and CDR2 as FQNEAQ. The ends were cut back, 5 bases at V and 2 bases at J, with 10 bases in the middle. The CDR3 protein is CASSTTVAGNTIYF. In nucleotides, the CDR3 is TGTGCCAGCAGCACTACAGTTGCTGGAAACACCATATATTTT.

The J gene is TRBJ2-7, the V gene TRBV6-1, with TRBD2 identical over 7 bases. CDR1 is MNHNS and CDR2 is SASEGT in the germline V gene. The CDR3 contains 15 residues. V was pared by 7 bases and J by 2 bases, with 11 bases of the junction left unmatched. In nucleotides, the CDR3 is TGTGCCAGCACCGTATCCCTAGCGGTACCCTACGAGCAGTACTTC. This sequence encodes CASTVSLAVPYEQYF.

The J gene is TRBJ2-7, the V gene TRBV25-1, with unresolved D. Deletions cut 6 bases from V and 5 bases from J, with 11 bases between. Germline values: CDR1 MGHDK, CDR2 SYGVNS. This CDR3 has 12 amino acids. CDR3 nucleotides: TGTGCCAGCAGGGGTCGATCGGACGAGCAGTACTTC. It codes for CASRGRSDEQYF.

This chain joins TRBV9 and TRBJ2-5; maybe TRBD2 (6 bases). The V end lost 0 bases, the J end lost 4 bases, and 7 bases lay between the germline ends. The CDR3 extends over 13 amino acids. Germline loops: CDR1 SGDLS, CDR2 YYNGEE. The CDR3 DNA reads as TGTGCCAGCAGCGTAGGGGGAGGAGAGACCCAGTACTTC. Its translation: CASSVGGGETQYF.

The CDR3 protein is CASMVGMGIQYF. CDR3 DNA: TGTGCCAGCATGGTGGGGATGGGCATTCAGTACTTC. This chain uses TRBV6-1 with TRBJ2-4; the D is unclear. The germline CDR1 and CDR2 sequences are MNHNS and SASEGT. The CDR3 length is 12 residues. V was shortened by 7 bases and J by 9 bases, with 13 bases between the two germline ends.

DNA of the CDR3: TGTGCCAGTAGTACCAGTGCTAGCACAGATACGCAGTATTTT. It codes for CASSTSASTDTQYF. This rearrangement joins TRBV19 to TRBJ2-3; D is unclear. This CDR3 contains 14 residues. V was trimmed by 4 bases and J by 0 bases, leaving 8 bases between them. CDR1 is LNHDA and CDR2 is SQIVND in the germline V gene (reference sequence).

This clonotype was recorded once. The V call is TRBV5-1, the J call TRBJ1-1; no clear D gene. This CDR3 contains 14 residues. Deletions cut 2 bases from V and 1 base from J, with 9 bases between. Germline V CDR1 and CDR2: SGHRS, YFSETQ. The CDR3 here is CASSFDGRNTEAFF. The CDR3, as DNA: TGCGCCAGCAGCTTTGACGGTAGGAACACTGAAGCTTTCTTT.

The chain links TRBV11-2 to TRBJ1-1; TRBD1 matches 7 bases. Trimming cost V 0 bases and J 4 bases; bases outside gene matches: 5. There are 15 residues in the CDR3. Per the germline V gene, CDR1 is SGHAT and CDR2 is FQNNGV. CDR3 protein: CASSLDQGVGTEAFF. The DNA for the CDR3 is TGTGCCAGCAGCTTAGATCAGGGGGTCGGCACTGAAGCTTTCTTT.

The chain is built from TRBV24-1 and TRBJ2-3, with TRBD2 matching 7 bases. V lost 5 bases and J lost 2; bases outside the gene matches: 3. The V gene's germline CDR1 is KGHDR and CDR2 SFDVKD. The CDR3 is 14 residues long. CDR3 sequence (DNA): TGTGCCACCAGTGCCCGGGACTACACAGATACGCAGTATTTT. Translating gives CATSARDYTDTQYF.

In DNA, the CDR3 is TGTGCCAGCAGGCCGGGACAGCGTCAAGAGACCCAGTACTTC. Amino acids: CASRPGQRQETQYF. The V gene is TRBV28, the J gene TRBJ2-5; 7 bases agree with TRBD1. From germline, CDR1 is MDHEN and CDR2 SYDVKM. The junction had 6 bases not matched to a gene; V was cut back by 6 bases and J by 2 bases. The CDR3 extends over 14 amino acids.

J is TRBJ1-1 and V is TRBV20-1, with D maybe TRBD1 (6 bases). Deletions cut 7 bases from V and 5 bases from J, with 17 bases between. CDR1 is DFQATT, CDR2 SNEGSKA, per germline (reference sequence). The CDR3 sequence is 13 residues long. The CDR3 DNA is TGCAGTGTCTCCCGGGGGGCGCAAACTGAAGCTTTCTTT. Translated: CSVSRGAQTEAFF.

This chain links TRBV5-4 with TRBJ1-6; D gene unclear. This CDR3 contains 13 residues. Germline CDR1 is SGHNT and CDR2 is YYREEE (reference sequence). Trimming took off 7 bases at V and 11 bases at J, with 16 bases between the two ends. CDR3 sequence: CASEGPTGPPLHF. CDR3 bases: TGTGCCAGCGAAGGGCCAACCGGGCCACCCCTCCACTTT.

The chain is built from TRBV24-1 and TRBJ2-1; 11 bases are shared with TRBD2. Germline CDR1 reads KGHDR; CDR2 reads SFDVKD. Trimming took 1 base from V and 6 from J; bases not matched to a gene: 10. CDR3 size: 18 residues. CDR3 DNA: TGTGCCACCAGTGATTTCGCCGGGACTAGCGGAGAAGTCAATGAGCAGTTCTTC. Protein: CATSDFAGTSGEVNEQFF.

This clonotype was seen just once. This chain joins TRBV18 and TRBJ2-3, with D unresolved. The CDR3 extends over 13 amino acids. V was trimmed by 0 bases and J by 4 bases, leaving 5 bases between them. The germline V gene encodes CDR1 KGHSH and CDR2 LQKENI. CDR3 nucleotide sequence: TGTGCCAGCTCACCACCGGGATCAGATACGCAGTATTTT. Its protein product is CASSPPGSDTQYF.

The chain recombines TRBV30 with TRBJ2-5; D may be TRBD1 (6 bases). Germline lookup yields CDR1 GTSNPN and CDR2 SVGIG (reference sequence). V lost 0 bases to trimming and J lost 4 bases, with 9 bases between them. The CDR3 sequence is 13 residues long. CDR3 sequence (DNA): TGTGCCTGGAGTGTACAGGGTCCAGAGACCCAGTACTTC. Amino acid sequence: CAWSVQGPETQYF.

The genes are TRBV7-8 and TRBJ2-1; 8 bases are a match to TRBD1. The CDR3 extends over 15 amino acids. V lost 2 bases, J lost 12 bases, and 12 bases stayed unmatched. CDR1 and CDR2 (germline): SGHVS, FQNEAQ. The CDR3 region has the DNA TGTGCCAGCAGCTTACGGCAGGGGGCGATTAAGGTGCAGTTCTTC. This gives the protein CASSLRQGAIKVQFF.

The V and J genes are TRBV30 and TRBJ2-7; the D is unclear. This CDR3 contains 11 residues. Germline V gene data show CDR1 as GTSNPN and CDR2 as SVGIG (reference sequence). Trimming stripped 0 bases from V and 5 bases from J, with 5 bases between. This chain's CDR3 is CAWSVEHEQYF. CDR3 nucleotide sequence: TGTGCCTGGAGTGTGGAGCACGAGCAGTACTTC.

This clonotype was recorded once. This sequence joins TRBV3-1 and TRBJ2-1; D gene ambiguous. The CDR3 sequence is 13 residues long. Looked up from germline, CDR1 is LGHDT and CDR2 is YNNKEL (reference sequence). V was pared by 0 bases and J by 8 bases, with 8 bases between. The CDR3 DNA follows: TGTGCCAGCAGCCAAGATTTGGGCGATGAGCAGTTCTTC. It yields the protein CASSQDLGDEQFF.

V usage is TRBV29-1 and J usage is TRBJ2-7, with a possible D match to TRBD1 (6 bases). Germline CDR1 and CDR2: SQVTM and ANQGSEA. This CDR3 spans 11 amino acids. The V and J ends lost 3 bases and 3 bases respectively, with 6 bases between them. DNA for the CDR3: TGCAGCGTTGACAGGGGCTACGAGCAGTACTTC. It yields the protein CSVDRGYEQYF.

This chain uses TRBV20-1 with TRBJ2-1; D is undetermined. The CDR3 sequence is 11 residues long. The V and J ends lost 2 bases and 5 bases respectively, with 4 bases between them. Germline CDR1 and CDR2: DFQATT and SNEGSKA (reference sequence). CDR3 sequence (DNA): TGCAGTGCTAGACTGAACAATGAGCAGTTCTTC. Translation: CSARLNNEQFF.

The V gene is TRBV29-1, the J gene TRBJ2-3; D not certain. The CDR3 length is 13 residues. CDR1 is SQVTM and CDR2 is ANQGSEA in the germline V gene. V was shortened by 2 bases and J by 1 base, with 7 bases between the two germline ends. CDR3: CSVERSGTDTQYF. As DNA, the CDR3 is TGCAGCGTTGAACGGTCAGGCACAGATACGCAGTATTTT.